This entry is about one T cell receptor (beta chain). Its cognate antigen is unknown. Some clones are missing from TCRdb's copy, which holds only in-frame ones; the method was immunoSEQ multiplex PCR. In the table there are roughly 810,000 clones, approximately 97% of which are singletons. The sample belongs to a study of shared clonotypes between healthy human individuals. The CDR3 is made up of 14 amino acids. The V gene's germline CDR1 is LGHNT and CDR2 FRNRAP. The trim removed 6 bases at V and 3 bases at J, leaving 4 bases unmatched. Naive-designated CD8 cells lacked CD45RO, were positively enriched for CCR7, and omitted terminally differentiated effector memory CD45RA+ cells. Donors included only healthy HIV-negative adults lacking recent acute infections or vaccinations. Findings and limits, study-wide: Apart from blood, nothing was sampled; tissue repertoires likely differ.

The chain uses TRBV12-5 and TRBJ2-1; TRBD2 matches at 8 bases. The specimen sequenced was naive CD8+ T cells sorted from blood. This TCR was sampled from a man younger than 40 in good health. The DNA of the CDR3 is TGTGCTAGTGGCCGGGGGGGGATCTACAATGAGCAGTTCTTC. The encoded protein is CASGRGGIYNEQFF.